The T cell receptor beta chain described here comes from a study of shared clonotypes between healthy human individuals. Original handling: In the immunoSEQ data, sequences were junction-only and lacked quality scores, so filtering differed. Measured with immunoSEQ multiplex PCR; TCRdb has only the in-frame clones, and not every one. Clonal size and the V and J genes are those of that table, whereas D and trimming came from the DNA. The profile covers a few million clones, with approximately 94% appearing a single time and more than 0.12% taken by the ten largest. The germline V gene has CDR1 MNHEY and CDR2 SVGAGI. V shed 1 base, J shed 8 bases, and the junction held 4 bases outside the gene matches. The CDR3 extends over 13 amino acids.

The sequencing input was naive CD4+ T cells sorted from blood. Specified subset: CD45RA+ positively selected. This rearrangement joins TRBV6-5 to TRBJ1-1; 7 nucleotides agree with TRBD1. The sequence was collected from a man in his late teens or twenties in good health. The DNA of the CDR3 is TGTGCCAGCAGTTACTTTGACAGGGACGAAGCTTTCTTT. As protein: CASSYFDRDEAFF.